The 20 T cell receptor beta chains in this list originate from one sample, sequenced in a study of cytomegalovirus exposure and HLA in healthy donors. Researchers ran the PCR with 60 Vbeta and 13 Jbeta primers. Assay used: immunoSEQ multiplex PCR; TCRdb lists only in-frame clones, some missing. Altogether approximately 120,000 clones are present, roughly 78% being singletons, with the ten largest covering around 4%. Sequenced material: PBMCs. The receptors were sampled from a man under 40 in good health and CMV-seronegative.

CDR3 amino acids: CASSPKRGGRTDTQYF. CDR3 bases: TGCGCCAGCAGCCCGAAGCGGGGGGGACGCACAGATACGCAGTATTTT. The V call is TRBV5-1, the J call TRBJ2-3, with 10 positions matching TRBD2. The CDR3 has 16 amino acids. V shed 4 bases and J 1 base; nucleotides not matched to a gene: 6. Germline CDR1 and CDR2: SGHRS and YFSETQ. Using reference TRBV5-1 and TRBJ2-3 for the parts outside the CDR3, the full variable domain is KAGVTQTPRYLIKTRGQQVTLSCSPISGHRSVSWYQQTPGQGLQFLFEYFSETQRNKGNFPGRFSGRQFSNSRSEMNVSTLELGDSALYLCASSPKRGGRTDTQYFGPGTRLTVL.

CDR3 loop: CASSQGLAGAPNYEQYF. The CDR3 DNA follows: TGCGCCAGCAGCCAGGGACTAGCGGGGGCCCCTAATTACGAGCAGTACTTC. The chain employs TRBV4-1 and TRBJ2-7; 14 bases fit TRBD2. Germline CDR1 MGHRA, CDR2 YSYEKL. Unmatched junction bases numbered 8, after V lost 3 bases and J lost 4 bases. CDR3 size: 17 residues.

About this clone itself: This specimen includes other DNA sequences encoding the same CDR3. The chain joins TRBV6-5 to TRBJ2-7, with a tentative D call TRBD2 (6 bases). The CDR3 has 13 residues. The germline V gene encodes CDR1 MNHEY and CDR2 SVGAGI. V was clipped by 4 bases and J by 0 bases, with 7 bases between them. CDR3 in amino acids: CASSFGSSYEQYF. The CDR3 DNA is TGTGCCAGCAGTTTCGGGAGCTCCTACGAGCAGTACTTC.

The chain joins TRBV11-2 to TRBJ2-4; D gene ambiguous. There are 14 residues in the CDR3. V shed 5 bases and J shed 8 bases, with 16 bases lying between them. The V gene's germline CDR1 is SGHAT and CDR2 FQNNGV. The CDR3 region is CASSPREARDIQYF. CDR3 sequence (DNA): TGTGCCAGCAGCCCCCGCGAGGCACGGGACATTCAGTACTTC.

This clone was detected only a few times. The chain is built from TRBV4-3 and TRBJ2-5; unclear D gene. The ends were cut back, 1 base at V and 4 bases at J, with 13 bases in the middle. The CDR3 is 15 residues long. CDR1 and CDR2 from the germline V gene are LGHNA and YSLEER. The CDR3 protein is CASSQAPRSGETQYF. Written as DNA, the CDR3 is TGCGCCAGCAGCCAAGCACCCCGGTCTGGAGAGACCCAGTACTTC.

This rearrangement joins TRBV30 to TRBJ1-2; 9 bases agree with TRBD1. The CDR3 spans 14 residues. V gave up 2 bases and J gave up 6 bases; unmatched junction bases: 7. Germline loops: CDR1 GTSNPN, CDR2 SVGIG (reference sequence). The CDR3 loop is CAWSPSGQGNGYTF. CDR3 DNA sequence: TGTGCCTGGAGTCCGTCAGGACAGGGGAATGGCTACACCTTC.

CDR3 DNA sequence: TGTGCCACCGAAAGGGCCAGGGGGCAGGAGACCCAGTACTTC. The encoded protein is CATERARGQETQYF. The chain joins TRBV6-6 to TRBJ2-5; 8 bases match TRBD1. The J segment lost 5 bases and the V segment lost 10 bases, leaving 12 bases of the junction unmatched. This CDR3 contains 14 residues. CDR1 and CDR2 from the germline V gene are MNHNY and SVGAGI (reference sequence).

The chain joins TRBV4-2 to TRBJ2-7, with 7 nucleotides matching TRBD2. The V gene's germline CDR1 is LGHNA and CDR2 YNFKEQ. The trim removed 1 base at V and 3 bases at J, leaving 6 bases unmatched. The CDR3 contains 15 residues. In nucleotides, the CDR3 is TGTGCCAGCAGCCAAGTGGCATCGGGGGGCTACGAGCAGTACTTC. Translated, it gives CASSQVASGGYEQYF.

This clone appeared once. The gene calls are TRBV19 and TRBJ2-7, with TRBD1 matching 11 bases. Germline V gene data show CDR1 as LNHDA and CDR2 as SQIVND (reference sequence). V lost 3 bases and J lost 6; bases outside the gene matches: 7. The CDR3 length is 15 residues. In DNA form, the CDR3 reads TGTGCCAGTAGTATGAGTTGGACAGGGGGCGGCGAGCAGTACTTC. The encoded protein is CASSMSWTGGGEQYF.

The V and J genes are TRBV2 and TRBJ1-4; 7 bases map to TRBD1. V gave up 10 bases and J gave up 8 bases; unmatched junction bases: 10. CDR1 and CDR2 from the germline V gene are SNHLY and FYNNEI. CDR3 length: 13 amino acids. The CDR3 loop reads CAIRDRVGEKLFF. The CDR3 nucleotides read TGTGCCATCCGAGACAGGGTTGGAGAAAAACTGTTTTTT. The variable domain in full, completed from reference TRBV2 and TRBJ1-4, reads EPEVTQTPSHQVTQMGQEVILRCVPISNHLYFYWYRQILGQKVEFLVSFYNNEISEKSEIFDDQFSVERPDGSNFTLKIRSTKLEDSAMYFCAIRDRVGEKLFFGSGTQLSVL.

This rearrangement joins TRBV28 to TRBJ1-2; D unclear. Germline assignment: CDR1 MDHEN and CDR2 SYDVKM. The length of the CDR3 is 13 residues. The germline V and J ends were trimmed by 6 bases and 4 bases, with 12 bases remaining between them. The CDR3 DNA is TGTGCCAGCAGCGCCCGACTTGGCTATGGCTACACCTTC. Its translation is CASSARLGYGYTF.

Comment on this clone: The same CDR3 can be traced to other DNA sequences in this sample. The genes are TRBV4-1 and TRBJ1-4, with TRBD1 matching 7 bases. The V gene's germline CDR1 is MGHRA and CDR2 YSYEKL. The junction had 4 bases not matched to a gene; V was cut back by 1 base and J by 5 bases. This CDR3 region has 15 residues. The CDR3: CASSQGDRDNEKLFF. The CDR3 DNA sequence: TGCGCCAGCAGCCAAGGGGACAGAGACAATGAAAAACTGTTTTTT.

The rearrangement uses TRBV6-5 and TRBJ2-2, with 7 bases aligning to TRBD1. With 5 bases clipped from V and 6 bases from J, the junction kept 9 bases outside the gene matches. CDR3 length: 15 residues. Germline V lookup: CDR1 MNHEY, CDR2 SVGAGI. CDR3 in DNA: TGTGCCAGCAGTCCTCGACAGGGTTTGGCCGGGGAGCTGTTTTTT. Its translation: CASSPRQGLAGELFF.

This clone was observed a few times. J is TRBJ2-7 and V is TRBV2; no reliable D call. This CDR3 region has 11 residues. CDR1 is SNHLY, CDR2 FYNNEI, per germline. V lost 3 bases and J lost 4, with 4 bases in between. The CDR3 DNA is TGTGCCAGCAGTGACCAATACGAGCAGTACTTC. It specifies CASSDQYEQYF.

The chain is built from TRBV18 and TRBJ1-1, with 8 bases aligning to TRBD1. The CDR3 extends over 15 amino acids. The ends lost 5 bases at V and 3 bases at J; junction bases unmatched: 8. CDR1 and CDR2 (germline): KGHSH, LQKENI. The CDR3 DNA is TGTGCCAGCTCATCAACCAGGGGGCGCGACACTGAAGCTTTCTTT. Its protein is CASSSTRGRDTEAFF.

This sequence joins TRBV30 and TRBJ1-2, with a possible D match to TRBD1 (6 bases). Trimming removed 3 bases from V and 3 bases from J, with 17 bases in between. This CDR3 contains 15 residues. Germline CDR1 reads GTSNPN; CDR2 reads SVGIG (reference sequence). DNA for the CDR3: TGTGCCTGGAGAATCGGGACATCCTTTTACTATGGCTACACCTTC. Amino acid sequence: CAWRIGTSFYYGYTF. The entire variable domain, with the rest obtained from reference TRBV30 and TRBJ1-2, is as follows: SQTIHQWPATLVQPVGSPLSLECTVEGTSNPNLYWYRQAAGRGLQLLFYSVGIGQISSEVPQNLSASRPQDRQFILSSKKLLLSDSGFYLCAWRIGTSFYYGYTFGSGTRLTVV.

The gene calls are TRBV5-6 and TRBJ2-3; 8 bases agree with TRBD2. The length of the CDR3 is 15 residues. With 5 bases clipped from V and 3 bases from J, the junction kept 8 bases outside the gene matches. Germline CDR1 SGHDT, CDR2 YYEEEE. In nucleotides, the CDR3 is TGTGCCAGCAGTCCGGGGGGGGCCCGGACAGATACGCAGTATTTT. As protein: CASSPGGARTDTQYF.

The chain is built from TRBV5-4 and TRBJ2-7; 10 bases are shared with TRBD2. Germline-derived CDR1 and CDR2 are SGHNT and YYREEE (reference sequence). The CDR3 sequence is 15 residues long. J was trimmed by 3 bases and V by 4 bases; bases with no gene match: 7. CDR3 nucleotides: TGTGCCAGCAGCCCCCGGACTAGCGGAAACTACGAGCAGTACTTC. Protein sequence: CASSPRTSGNYEQYF.

CDR3 nucleotides: TGTGCCAGCAGTGAGGTTCACCGGGACAGTAATCCTAACTATGGCTACACCTTC. This codes for CASSEVHRDSNPNYGYTF. This chain uses TRBV6-1 with TRBJ1-2; TRBD1 agrees at 7 bases. The length of the CDR3 is 18 residues. The V gene end was trimmed by 3 bases and the J gene end by 0 bases; junction bases not matched to a gene: 13. Germline loops: CDR1 MNHNS, CDR2 SASEGT.

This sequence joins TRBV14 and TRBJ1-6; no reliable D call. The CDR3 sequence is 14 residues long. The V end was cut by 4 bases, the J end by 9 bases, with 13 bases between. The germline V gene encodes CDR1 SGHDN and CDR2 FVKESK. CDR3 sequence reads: CASSRREFSSPLHF. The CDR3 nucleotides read TGTGCCAGCAGCCGACGGGAATTTAGTTCACCCCTCCACTTT.